The subject of this entry is one TCR beta chain. Its specificity is not known. These data originate in a study of radiotherapy plus CTLA-4 blockade in lung cancer. Findings and limits, study-wide: Clones of tumor-derived TCRs expanded in blood after radiotherapy plus ipilimumab. Increased serum interferon-beta after radiation also reportedly predicted response strongly.

CDR3 length equals 16 residues. The germline V gene has CDR1 SGDLS and CDR2 YYNGEE. After removal of 4 bases from V and 5 bases from J, the junction contained 9 bases not matched to a gene. It was focal radiation plus CTLA-4 blockade with ipilimumab that patients with chemo-refractory metastatic non-small-cell lung cancer received. Repertoires were generated with immunoSEQ multiplex PCR, while TCRdb's copy carries only in-frame clones and drops some. Here the sample spans approximately 80,000 clones, around 79% being singletons. This sample comprised peripheral blood, obtained from a patient treated with radiotherapy plus ipilimumab. The receptor was derived from a human donor with non-small cell lung cancer whose response to radiotherapy plus ipilimumab could not be evaluated. Some clones in this sample may be carry-over from other donors' samples. The chain is built from TRBV9 and TRBJ2-5; 12 bases fit TRBD2. The CDR3 DNA reads TGTGCCAGCAGCCTTCGACTAGCGGGGGCCGGGGAGACCCAGTACTTC. It specifies CASSLRLAGAGETQYF.